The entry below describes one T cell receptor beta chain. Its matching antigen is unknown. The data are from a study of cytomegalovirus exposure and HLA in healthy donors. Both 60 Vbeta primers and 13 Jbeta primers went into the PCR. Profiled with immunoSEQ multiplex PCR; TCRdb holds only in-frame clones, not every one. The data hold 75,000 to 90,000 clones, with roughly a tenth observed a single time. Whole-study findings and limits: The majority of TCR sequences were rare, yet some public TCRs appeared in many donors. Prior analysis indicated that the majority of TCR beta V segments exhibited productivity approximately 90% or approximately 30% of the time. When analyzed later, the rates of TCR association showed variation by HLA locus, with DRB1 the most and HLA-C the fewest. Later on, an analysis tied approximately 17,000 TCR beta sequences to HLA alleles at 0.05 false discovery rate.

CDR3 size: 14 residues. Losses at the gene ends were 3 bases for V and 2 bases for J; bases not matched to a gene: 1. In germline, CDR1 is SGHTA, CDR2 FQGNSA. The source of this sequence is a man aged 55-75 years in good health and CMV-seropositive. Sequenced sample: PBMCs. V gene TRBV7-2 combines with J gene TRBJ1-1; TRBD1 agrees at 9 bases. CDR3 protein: CASSFTGGNTEAFF. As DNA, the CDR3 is TGTGCCAGCAGCTTCACAGGGGGCAACACTGAAGCTTTCTTT.